This entry is about one TCR beta chain. The culture paired about 200,000 irradiated violet-dye-labeled stimulators with about 200,000 CFSE-labeled responders. After mixed lymphocyte reaction, dividing CD4+ and CD8+ responder T cells were sorted. The table came from immunoSEQ multiplex PCR; TCRdb's copy has only in-frame clones and leaves some out. The top ten hold roughly 7% of the sample, which has around 5,000 clones, more than 20% seen once. The entry originates in a study of graft-versus-host responses after intestinal transplantation. About the study: As for transplant type, recipients had multivisceral, liver-intestinal, or isolated intestinal grafts. Broader study findings: Declines in HvG clones occurring early post-transplant were associated with peak circulating GvH clone levels.

The V segment lost 3 bases and the J segment 0 bases; nucleotides outside the gene matches: 3. The germline CDR1 and CDR2 sequences are LNHDA and SQIVND (reference sequence). The CDR3 runs to 15 residues. This sequence originates from a human patient who received an intestinal transplant. The specimen was alloreactive CD8+ T cells from a mixed lymphocyte reaction culture, collected before intestinal transplant. Subset in this sample: CFSE-low proliferating T cells sorted from roughly 6-day pre-transplant mixed lymphocyte reaction (GvH or HvG direction). This rearrangement joins TRBV19 to TRBJ2-3, with 7 bases that match TRBD2. In DNA, the CDR3 is TGTGCCAGTAGTATTGCGGGAGTCAGCACAGATACGCAGTATTTT. It translates to CASSIAGVSTDTQYF.